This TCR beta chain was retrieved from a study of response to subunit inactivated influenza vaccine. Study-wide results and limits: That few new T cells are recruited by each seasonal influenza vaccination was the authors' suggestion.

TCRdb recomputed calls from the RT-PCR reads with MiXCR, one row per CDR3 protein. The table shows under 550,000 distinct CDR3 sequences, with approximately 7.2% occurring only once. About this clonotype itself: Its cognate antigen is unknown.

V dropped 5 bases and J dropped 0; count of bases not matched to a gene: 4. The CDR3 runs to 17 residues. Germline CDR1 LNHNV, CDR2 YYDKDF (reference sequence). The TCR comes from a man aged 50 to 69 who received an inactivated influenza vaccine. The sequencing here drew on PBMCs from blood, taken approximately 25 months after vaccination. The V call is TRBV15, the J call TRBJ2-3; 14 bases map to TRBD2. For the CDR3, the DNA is TGTGCCACCAGCTTCGGGACTAGCGGGAGCAGCACAGATACGCAGTATTTT. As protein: CATSFGTSGSSTDTQYF.